One and the same sample provided the 5 T cell receptor beta chains below, sequenced in a study of T cell responses to AZD1222 COVID-19 vaccine. Some clones are missing from TCRdb's copy, which holds only in-frame ones; the method was immunoSEQ multiplex PCR. The data show roughly 170,000 clones, with approximately 91% seen just once and less than 2.5% held by the top ten. Material: peripheral blood, obtained on day 0 of AZD1222 vaccination. The receptors stem from an adult in good health.

The rearrangement links TRBV7-2 to TRBJ1-1; D is ambiguous. In germline, CDR1 is SGHTA, CDR2 FQGNSA. This CDR3 contains 13 residues. The V end was cut by 6 bases, the J end by 1 base, with 9 bases between. In DNA form, the CDR3 reads TGTGCCAGCAGTTGGCACCCGAACACTGAAGCTTTCTTT. It translates to CASSWHPNTEAFF. The full variable domain, its missing parts supplied by reference TRBV7-2 and TRBJ1-1, is GAGVSQSPSNKVTEKGKDVELRCDPISGHTALYWYRQSLGQGLEFLIYFQGNSAPDKSGLPSDRFSAERTGGSVSTLTIQRTQQEDSAVYLCASSWHPNTEAFFGQGTRLTVV.

This chain joins TRBV6-1 and TRBJ2-7, with TRBD2 as a possible D gene (6 bases). This CDR3 is 15 amino acids long. The V gene's germline CDR1 is MNHNS and CDR2 SASEGT. Trimming removed 3 bases from V and 2 bases from J, with 14 bases in between. CDR3 DNA sequence: TGTGCCAGCAGTGAGGGGGAGGTCCTAACCTACGAGCAGTACTTC. Its translation: CASSEGEVLTYEQYF.

The table lists this clone with a count of one. V gene TRBV15 combines with J gene TRBJ1-5; 8 bases align to TRBD1. Trimming took 3 bases from V and 2 from J; bases not matched to a gene: 6. This CDR3 comprises 16 residues. Germline V gene lookup returns CDR1 LNHNV and CDR2 YYDKDF (reference sequence). The CDR3 nucleotides are TGTGCCACCAGCAGTCACAGGGGGGGAGGCAATCAGCCCCAGCATTTT. Its translation is CATSSHRGGGNQPQHF.

The genes are TRBV5-5 and TRBJ2-7; D call uncertain. The CDR3 runs 14 residues. The V end was cut by 3 bases, the J end by 2 bases, with 12 bases between. Per the germline V gene, CDR1 is SGHKS and CDR2 is YYEKEE (reference sequence). The DNA of the CDR3 is TGTGCCAGCAGCTCGGCTCCACAAACCTACGAGCAGTACTTC. Amino acid sequence: CASSSAPQTYEQYF.

This chain links TRBV3-1 (or the pseudogene TRBV3-2) with TRBJ1-2; D remains ambiguous. Germline CDR1 is LGHDT and CDR2 is YNNKEL (reference sequence). This CDR3 comprises 14 residues. V lost 5 bases to trimming and J lost 4 bases, with 14 bases between them. The CDR3 here is CASSYYGDIYGYTF. CDR3 in DNA: TGTGCCAGCAGCTATTACGGGGATATCTATGGCTACACCTTC.